A single count supports the clone carrying this T cell receptor beta chain. These data originate in a study of OX40 agonist ivuxolimab in advanced cancers. CDR3 length: 14 residues. V lost 1 base to trimming and J lost 5 bases, with 12 bases between them. Germline CDR1 is MNHNS and CDR2 is SASEGT. Method: immunoSEQ multiplex PCR; TCRdb's copy keeps in-frame clones and lacks some. The table has approximately 58,000 clones, about four fifths seen once. This TCR was recovered from an adult with an advanced solid tumor such as melanoma, head and neck, liver or kidney cancer. This sequence joins TRBV6-1 and TRBJ2-7; the D gene is possibly TRBD1 (6 bases). The sample in question was CD4+ or CD8+ T cells sorted from blood, obtained in a trial of the OX40 agonist ivuxolimab. CDR3 in DNA: TGTGCCAGCAGTGAAGACAGGGTAATCCACGAGCAGTACTTC. It yields the protein CASSEDRVIHEQYF.